What follows is one TCR beta chain and its context. Its antigen is not known. The entry originates in a study of cytomegalovirus exposure and HLA in healthy donors. This CDR3 has 15 residues. The ends lost 5 bases at V and 3 bases at J; junction bases unmatched: 5. CDR1 and CDR2 (germline): SEHNR, FQNEAQ (reference sequence). The PCR used 60 Vbeta and 13 Jbeta primers. Original data processing: Counted up in a later analysis, unique TCR beta chains came to approximately 83 million, with around 10 million shared. Clones were sequenced by immunoSEQ multiplex PCR, and TCRdb holds only the in-frame ones, with some missing. That table is the source of V, J and clone size, and D and trimming were worked out from the DNA. The sample includes more than 150,000 clones, more than 60% of them seen just once. General observations from the study: A missense DCLRE1C variant was associated with V- and J-gene trimming of TCR beta chains in a later analysis, and an independent cohort replicated the association.

Sequenced input: PBMCs. The sequence came from a man younger than 35 in good health and CMV-seronegative. The rearrangement uses TRBV7-9 and TRBJ1-2, with TRBD1 matching 11 bases. CDR3 bases: TGTGCCAGCAGCCTAGGACAGGGGGCTGACTATGGCTACACCTTC. This sequence encodes CASSLGQGADYGYTF.